This T cell receptor (beta chain) was retrieved from a study of shared clonotypes between healthy human individuals. Study-level information: Serving as donors were two women and three men, whose ages spanned 18 to 49.

The V end was cut by 4 bases, the J end by 0 bases, with 6 bases between. Germline CDR1 reads LNHDA; CDR2 reads SQIVND (reference sequence). This CDR3 is 13 amino acids long. Study-wide results and limits: Collection of samples was limited to blood; tissue repertoires likely differ.

At deep level, the assay was performed. TCRdb keeps only in-frame clones here, not all; method: immunoSEQ multiplex PCR. This table holds around 2.3 million clones, almost 96% found once. About this clone itself: The antigen remains unidentified.

Sequencing was carried out using naive CD4+ T cells sorted from blood. Subset: CD45RA+ positively selected. J is TRBJ1-2 and V is TRBV19; D is uncertain. This clonotype was obtained from a man between 18 and 29 years old in good health. CDR3 DNA sequence: TGTGCCAGTAGTAACAGAGCTAACTATGGCTACACCTTC. Protein: CASSNRANYGYTF. The full variable domain, completed using reference TRBV19 and TRBJ1-2, is DGGITQSPKYLFRKEGQNVTLSCEQNLNHDAMYWYRQDPGQGLRLIYYSQIVNDFQKGDIAEGYSVSREKKESFPLTVTSAQKNPTAFYLCASSNRANYGYTFGSGTRLTVV.